This T cell receptor beta chain is drawn from a study of T-cell reconstitution after alpha-beta-depleted transplantation in children. Looked up from germline, CDR1 is LGHDT and CDR2 is YNNKEL (reference sequence). The length of the CDR3 is 16 residues. V lost 2 bases, J lost 3 bases, and 16 bases lay in between. Unique molecular identifiers were incorporated during preparation of the TCRbeta library. Via MiXCR, TCRdb re-called the PCR reads, giving one row per CDR3 protein. This table holds approximately 240,000 distinct CDR3 sequences, approximately 9% found once. This clonotype has only a few counts.

The V gene is TRBV3-1, the J gene TRBJ1-1; D possibly corresponds to TRBD1 (6 bases). The sequence was obtained from a human donor who donated a stem cell graft to a child with acute lymphoblastic leukemia. Sequencing was performed on PBMCs from the stem cell graft donor, taken from the stem cell graft. The CDR3 sequence: CASSQPPGGEYTEAFF. The CDR3 bases are TGTGCCAGCAGCCAACCTCCGGGGGGCGAGTACACTGAAGCTTTCTTT.